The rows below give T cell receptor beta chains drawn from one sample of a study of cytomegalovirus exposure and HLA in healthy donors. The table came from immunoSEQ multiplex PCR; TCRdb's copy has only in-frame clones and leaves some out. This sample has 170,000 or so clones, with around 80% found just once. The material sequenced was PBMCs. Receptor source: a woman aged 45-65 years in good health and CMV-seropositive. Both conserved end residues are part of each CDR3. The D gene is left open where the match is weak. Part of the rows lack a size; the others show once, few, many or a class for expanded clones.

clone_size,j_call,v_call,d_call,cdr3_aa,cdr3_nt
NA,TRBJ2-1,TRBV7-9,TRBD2,CASTLTSGREGEQFF,TGTGCCAGCACCCTAACTAGCGGGAGGGAGGGTGAGCAGTTCTTC
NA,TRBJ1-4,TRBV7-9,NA,CASSLGSWEKLFF,TGTGCCAGCAGTCTCGGGTCATGGGAAAAACTGTTTTTT
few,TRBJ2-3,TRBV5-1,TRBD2,CASSLVPMAAQSATSGSGDTQYF,TGCGCCAGCAGCTTGGTCCCTATGGCCGCCCAGAGTGCGACTAGCGGGAGCGGAGATACGCAGTATTTT
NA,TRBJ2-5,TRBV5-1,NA,CASSLGTSHQETQYF,TGCGCCAGCAGCTTGGGGACATCTCATCAAGAGACCCAGTACTTC
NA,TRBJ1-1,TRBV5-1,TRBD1,CASSNIQAGGFGEAFF,TGCGCCAGCAGCAACATTCAGGCAGGGGGGTTCGGTGAAGCTTTCTTT
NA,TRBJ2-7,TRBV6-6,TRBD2,CASSYGREKSRVEQYF,TGTGCCAGCAGTTACGGGCGGGAGAAGTCCCGCGTCGAGCAGTACTTC
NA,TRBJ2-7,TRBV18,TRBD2,CASSPPRGPSGRYEQYF,TGTGCCAGCTCACCTCCCCGGGGGCCTAGCGGGAGATACGAGCAGTACTTC
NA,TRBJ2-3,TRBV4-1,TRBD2,CASSQEGGTAQYF,TGCGCCAGCAGCCAAGAGGGAGGGACGGCGCAGTATTTT
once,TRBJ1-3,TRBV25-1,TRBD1,CASSALFQGEDNTIYF,TGTGCCAGCAGTGCATTATTTCAGGGGGAGGACAACACCATATATTTT
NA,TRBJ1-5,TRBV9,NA,CASSRDSSNQPQHF,TGTGCCAGCTCCAGGGACTCTAGCAATCAGCCCCAGCATTTT
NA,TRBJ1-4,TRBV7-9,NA,CASSFASFNEKLFF,TGTGCCAGCAGCTTTGCGAGCTTTAATGAAAAACTGTTTTTT
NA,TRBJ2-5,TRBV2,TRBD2,CASSPLAGGLETQYF,TGTGCCAGCAGCCCACTAGCGGGGGGCCTGGAGACCCAGTACTTC
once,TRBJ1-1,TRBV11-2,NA,CASSFRENTEAFF,TGTGCCAGCAGCTTCAGGGAGAACACTGAAGCTTTCTTT
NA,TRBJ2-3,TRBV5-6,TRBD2,CASSLASGGYTDTQYF,TGTGCCAGCAGCTTGGCTAGCGGGGGATACACAGATACGCAGTATTTT
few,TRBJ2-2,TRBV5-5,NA,CASIRGQFTTNTGELFF,TGTGCCAGCATCCGAGGGCAGTTCACAACGAACACCGGGGAGCTGTTTTTT
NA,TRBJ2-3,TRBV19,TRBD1,CASRDRAVGDTQYF,TGTGCCAGTAGGGACAGGGCCGTAGGAGATACGCAGTATTTT
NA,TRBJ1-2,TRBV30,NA,CAWRGRTGVGSSDGYTF,TGTGCCTGGCGGGGCCGGACCGGAGTCGGGAGTAGCGATGGCTACACCTTC
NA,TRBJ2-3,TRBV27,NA,CASSLVQVGTQYF,TGTGCCAGCAGTTTAGTACAGGTCGGTACGCAGTATTTT
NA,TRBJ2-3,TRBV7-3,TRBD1,CASSFHQGGTDTQYF,TGTGCCAGCAGCTTCCATCAGGGGGGCACAGATACGCAGTATTTT
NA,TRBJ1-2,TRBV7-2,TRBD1,CASSSRTGGTLYRYTF,TGTGCCAGCAGCTCACGGACAGGGGGCACCCTCTATCGCTACACCTTC
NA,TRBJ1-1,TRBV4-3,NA,CASSLNPAGGLTEAFF,TGCGCCAGCAGCCTCAACCCGGCCGGCGGGCTCACTGAAGCTTTCTTT
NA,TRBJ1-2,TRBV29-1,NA,CSVPTGYGYTF,TGCAGCGTTCCCACAGGCTATGGCTACACCTTC
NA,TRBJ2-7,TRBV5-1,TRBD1,CASSLGGQQEQYF,TGCGCCAGCAGCTTGGGGGGACAGCAGGAGCAGTACTTC
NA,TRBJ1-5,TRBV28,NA,CASIRVTLDQPQHF,TGTGCCAGCATACGGGTCACCTTGGATCAGCCCCAGCATTTT
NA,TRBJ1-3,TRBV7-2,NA,CASSLNSLPGTIYF,TGTGCCAGCAGCTTAAATTCGCTCCCGGGCACCATATATTTT